This T cell receptor (beta chain) is drawn from a study of blood T cell repertoires in COVID-19. Overall study context: The cDNA or gDNA used as material had been derived from T cells, B-cell-depleted T cells, or PBMCs.

TCRdb's copy holds only in-frame clones and misses some; the assay was immunoSEQ multiplex PCR. The sample lists 110,000 or so clones, about 84% seen once, with about 3.9% in the top ten. CDR1 is LNHDA, CDR2 SQIVND, per germline (reference sequence). The length of the CDR3 is 17 residues. Trimming shortened V by 7 bases and J by 0 bases, and 19 bases separated the two germline ends. This TCR derives from a man aged 60 to 75 with acute or convalescent COVID-19. This rearrangement joins TRBV19 to TRBJ1-5; D gene unclear. Sample: peripheral blood. CDR3 sequence reads: CASTPSGQYYSNQPQHF. The DNA of the CDR3 is TGTGCCAGTACCCCAAGTGGGCAGTATTATAGCAATCAGCCCCAGCATTTT.